The 10 T cell receptor beta chains reported below all come from one sample, sequenced in a study of shared clonotypes between healthy human individuals. The repertoire was sequenced with immunoSEQ multiplex PCR; TCRdb's copy has only in-frame clones and lacks some. This sample yields hundreds of thousands of clones, of which about three quarters are seen a single time; approximately 2% belongs to the top ten. Material for sequencing was memory CD4+ T cells sorted from blood. Subset defined: CD45RA-negative fraction. These receptors were obtained from a young woman in good health.

Points on this clone: The same CDR3 arises from other DNA sequences in this sample as well. This chain links TRBV10-3 with TRBJ2-3, with a weak D call TRBD2 (6 bases). The germline gives CDR1 ENHRY, CDR2 SYGVKD. V lost 7 bases, J lost 1 base, and 12 bases lay in between. The CDR3 is made up of 14 amino acids. CDR3 protein: CAIKEGSGTDTQYF. The CDR3 region has the DNA TGTGCCATCAAGGAGGGTTCTGGCACAGATACGCAGTATTTT.

The chain is built from TRBV18 and TRBJ1-2; TRBD1 is a possible D gene (5 bases). CDR3 length: 16 residues. V shed 3 bases and J shed 4 bases, with 18 bases lying between them. Per germline, CDR1 KGHSH and CDR2 LQKENI. CDR3 residues: CASSPGTESFGYGYTF. DNA for the CDR3: TGTGCCAGCTCACCGGGGACGGAGTCTTTCGGCTATGGCTACACCTTC.

The genes are TRBV19 and TRBJ1-1; TRBD1 matches at 9 bases. The ends lost 5 bases at V and 0 bases at J; junction bases unmatched: 4. The CDR3 spans 15 residues. In germline, CDR1 is LNHDA, CDR2 SQIVND (reference sequence). CDR3 region: CASSPRTGVNTEAFF. In DNA, the CDR3 is TGTGCCAGTAGTCCACGGACAGGGGTGAACACTGAAGCTTTCTTT.

The chain uses TRBV7-9 and TRBJ1-1; 9 bases are shared with TRBD1. CDR3 length equals 14 residues. Germline V CDR1 and CDR2: SEHNR, FQNEAQ (reference sequence). The V gene end was trimmed by 6 bases and the J gene end by 3 bases; junction bases not matched to a gene: 5. This chain's CDR3 is CASSQQGAYTEAFF. The CDR3 region has the DNA TGTGCCAGCAGTCAACAGGGGGCTTACACTGAAGCTTTCTTT.

CDR3 sequence: CASSYLANYEQYF. In nucleotides, the CDR3 is TGTGCCAGCAGTTACTTAGCGAACTACGAGCAGTACTTC. The gene calls are TRBV6-5 and TRBJ2-7, with a possible D match to TRBD2 (5 bases). The CDR3 loop spans 13 amino acids. Trimming removed 1 base at V and 3 bases at J, with 7 bases between. CDR1 is MNHEY and CDR2 is SVGAGI in the germline V gene.

This chain joins TRBV7-6 and TRBJ2-1; D uncertain. The CDR3 totals 13 residues. The V end lost 3 bases, the J end lost 7 bases, and 10 bases lay between the germline ends. Looked up from germline, CDR1 is SGHVS and CDR2 is FNYEAQ. The CDR3 reads CASSFDENNEQFF. The CDR3 nucleotides are TGTGCCAGCAGCTTCGACGAGAATAATGAGCAGTTCTTC. Using reference TRBV7-6 and TRBJ2-1 for the parts outside the CDR3, the full variable domain is GAGVSQSPRYKVTKRGQDVALRCDPISGHVSLYWYRQALGQGPEFLTYFNYEAQQDKSGLPNDRFSAERPEGSISTLTIQRTEQRDSAMYRCASSFDENNEQFFGPGTRLTVL.

The chain employs TRBV19 and TRBJ1-2; no clear D. Germline CDR1 is LNHDA and CDR2 is SQIVND (reference sequence). This CDR3 spans 14 amino acids. V gave up 5 bases and J gave up 4 bases, with 14 bases separating them. The DNA of the CDR3 is TGTGCCAGTAGTGCGAGGGTTTCTATCTATGGCTACACCTTC. This sequence encodes CASSARVSIYGYTF.

This chain links TRBV9 with TRBJ2-3, with 9 nucleotides matching TRBD2. The CDR3 is 16 amino acids. Trimming at V came to 4 bases and at J to 1 base, leaving 7 bases not matched to a gene. Germline V gene sequence: CDR1 SGDLS, CDR2 YYNGEE. CDR3 sequence: CASSPPLAGGTDTQYF. For the CDR3, the DNA is TGTGCCAGCAGCCCGCCTTTAGCGGGAGGCACAGATACGCAGTATTTT.

The chain has TRBV7-9 and TRBJ2-3; 10 positions match TRBD2. The CDR3 totals 16 residues. Germline trimming cut 5 bases from V and 2 bases from J; bases unmatched to any gene: 7. Per germline, CDR1 SEHNR and CDR2 FQNEAQ (reference sequence). The CDR3 coding sequence is TGTGCCAGCAGCCTACTGCTAGCGGGGGACACAGATACGCAGTATTTT. Protein sequence: CASSLLLAGDTDTQYF. Complete variable domain (other parts from reference TRBV7-9 and TRBJ2-3): DTGVSQNPRHKITKRGQNVTFRCDPISEHNRLYWYRQTLGQGPEFLTYFQNEAQLEKSRLLSDRFSAERPKGSFSTLEIQRTEQGDSAMYLCASSLLLAGDTDTQYFGPGTRLTVL.

The V gene is TRBV18, the J gene TRBJ2-7, with TRBD1 as a possible D gene (6 bases). V gave up 3 bases and J gave up 3 bases, with 12 bases separating them. Germline loops: CDR1 KGHSH, CDR2 LQKENI. CDR3 length: 14 residues. CDR3 loop: CASSPPTGFYEQYF. As DNA, the CDR3 is TGTGCCAGCTCACCTCCGACAGGATTCTACGAGCAGTACTTC. The full variable domain, with the rest looked up from reference TRBV18 and TRBJ2-7, is NAGVMQNPRHLVRRRGQEARLRCSPMKGHSHVYWYRQLPEEGLKFMVYLQKENIIDESGMPKERFSAEFPKEGPSILRIQQVVRGDSAAYFCASSPPTGFYEQYFGPGTRLTVT.